This T cell receptor (beta chain) was retrieved from a study of blood T cell repertoires in COVID-19 (dated by TCRdb to 2020 to 2021). At the level of the whole study: Samples covering the acute and convalescent phases of COVID-19 were provided by collaborators in the United States, Italy and Spain. The sample metadata nearly always contained a de-identified subject ID, COVID-19 status, age in years and sex. A freely available public database, intended as a resource for researchers studying the immune response to SARS-CoV-2, is where the repertoires were released. The prospective study material was composed of cDNA or gDNA derived from T cells, B-cell-depleted T cells, or PBMCs. The dataset comprised deeply sampled blood TCRbeta repertoires from subjects exposed to, actively infected with, or recovered from COVID-19. HLA class I and class II types, where available, came from metadata supplied by the sample provider rather than from assay-based typing. Samples came from the ongoing ImmuneRACE study (first 160 participants) plus 1,254 subjects from 6 global collaborators.

General conclusions and limits of the study: Clinical and demographic metadata were provided uncurated, with the amount varying by source and participant.

Comment on this clone: Which antigen it targets is not known. Base qualities are not recorded, but no much larger clone differs from it by a single base. Other nucleotide sequences from this sample produce the same CDR3.

TCRbeta CDR3 regions were amplified from genomic DNA using the immunoSEQ Assay, a bias-controlled multiplex PCR. The paper's data handling went like this. Within the assay, amplification of reference gene primers was used to estimate how many nucleated cells each sample contained. To quantify the absolute abundance of each unique TCRbeta CDR3 rearrangement, sequence reads were collapsed and filtered. For each sample, productive Simpson clonality was calculated as the square root of Simpson's diversity index across productive rearrangements. TCRdb took this table from immuneACCESS and kept in-frame rearrangements with V and J called. Such tables lack part of the clones; where checked against another copy, unresolved V genes explain under half of the gap, and the rest is unexplained. Clone size and the V and J calls come from that table; the DNA yielded D and trimming. Counted in this sample were 350,000 or so clones; nearly 90% of them appeared once. Roughly 6.8% of the sample comes from the top ten.

Whole blood was collected in K2EDTA tubes by collaborating institutions according to the institutions' own protocols. For TCRbeta analysis, collaborators shipped samples in one of three forms: frozen whole blood, isolated PBMCs, or DNA extracted from either of those sample types. The sequenced sample was peripheral blood. This receptor was taken from a man in his late teens or twenties with active or convalescent COVID-19.

The DNA sequence follows: TGTGCCAGCAGTTTGAGACAGAATTATGGCTACACCTTC. It encodes CASSLRQNYGYTF. The rearranged chain carries TRBV28 and TRBJ1-2; TRBD1 is a weak D gene call, 5 bases matching. Trimming at the junction amounts to 3 bases on V and 5 bases on J, and the germline ends lie 10 bases apart. Taken from cysteine to phenylalanine, the CDR3 has 13 residues. The entry retains the CDR3 DNA only, 39 bases that are in frame from base 1. CDR1 and CDR2 are read off the germline V gene as MDHEN and SYDVKM.